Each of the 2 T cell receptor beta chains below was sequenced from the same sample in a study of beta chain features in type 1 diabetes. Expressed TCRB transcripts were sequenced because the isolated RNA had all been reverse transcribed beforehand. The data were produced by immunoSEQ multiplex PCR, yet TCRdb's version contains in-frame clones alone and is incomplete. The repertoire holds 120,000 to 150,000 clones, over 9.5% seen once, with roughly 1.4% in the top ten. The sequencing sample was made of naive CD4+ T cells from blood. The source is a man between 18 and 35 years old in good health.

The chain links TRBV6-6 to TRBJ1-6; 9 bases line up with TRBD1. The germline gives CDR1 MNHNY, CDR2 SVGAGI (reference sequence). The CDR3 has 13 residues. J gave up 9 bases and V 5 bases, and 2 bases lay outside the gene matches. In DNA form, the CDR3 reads TGTGCCAGCAGTACAGGGGGCTCTTCACCCCTCCACTTT. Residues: CASSTGGSSPLHF.

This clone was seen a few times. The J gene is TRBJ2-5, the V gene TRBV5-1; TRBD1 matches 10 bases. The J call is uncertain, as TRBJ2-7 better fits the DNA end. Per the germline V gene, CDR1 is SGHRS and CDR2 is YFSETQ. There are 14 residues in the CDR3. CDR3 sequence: CASSLGQGAHEQYF. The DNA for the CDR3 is TGCGCCAGCAGCTTGGGACAGGGGGCTCACGAGCAGTACTTC.